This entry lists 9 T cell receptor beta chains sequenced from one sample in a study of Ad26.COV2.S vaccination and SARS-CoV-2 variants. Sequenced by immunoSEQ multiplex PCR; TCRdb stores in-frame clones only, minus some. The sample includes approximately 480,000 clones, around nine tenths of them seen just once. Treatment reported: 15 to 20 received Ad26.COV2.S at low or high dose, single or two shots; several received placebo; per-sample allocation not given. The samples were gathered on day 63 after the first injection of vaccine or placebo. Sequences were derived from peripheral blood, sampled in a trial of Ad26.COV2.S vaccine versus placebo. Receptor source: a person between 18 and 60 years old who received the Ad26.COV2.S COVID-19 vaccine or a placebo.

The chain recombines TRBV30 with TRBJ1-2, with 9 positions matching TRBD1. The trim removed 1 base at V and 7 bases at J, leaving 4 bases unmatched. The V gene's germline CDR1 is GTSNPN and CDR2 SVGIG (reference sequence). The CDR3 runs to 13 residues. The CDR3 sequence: CAWSAGTGFGYTF. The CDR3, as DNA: TGTGCCTGGAGTGCCGGGACAGGGTTTGGCTACACCTTC.

For the CDR3, the DNA is TGTGCCAGCAGTGGGGTAGTGAAGAGGACCCTCCACTTT. Protein sequence: CASSGVVKRTLHF. The chain couples TRBV25-1 to TRBJ1-6; D gene ambiguous. In germline, CDR1 is MGHDK, CDR2 SYGVNS. The CDR3 length is 13 residues. V was clipped by 4 bases and J by 14 bases, with 15 bases between them.

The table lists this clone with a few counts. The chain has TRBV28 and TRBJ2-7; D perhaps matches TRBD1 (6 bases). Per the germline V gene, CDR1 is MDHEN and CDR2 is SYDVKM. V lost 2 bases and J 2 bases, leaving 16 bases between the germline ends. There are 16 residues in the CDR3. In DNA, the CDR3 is TGTGCCAGCAGTTTAAGTGGGCAGGGGTTCACCTACGAGCAGTACTTC. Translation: CASSLSGQGFTYEQYF.

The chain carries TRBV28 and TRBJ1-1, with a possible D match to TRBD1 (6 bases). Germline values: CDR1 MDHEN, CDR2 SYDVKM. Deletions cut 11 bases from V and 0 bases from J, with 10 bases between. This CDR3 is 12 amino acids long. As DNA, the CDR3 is TGTGCCTGGGGGCAGTTGAACACTGAAGCTTTCTTT. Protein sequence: CAWGQLNTEAFF.

The CDR3 DNA reads as TGTGCAACCGGAAGCTCCTACAATGAGCAGTTCTTC. This codes for CATGSSYNEQFF. V gene TRBV5-4 combines with J gene TRBJ2-1; D not resolved. This CDR3 comprises 12 residues. CDR1 and CDR2 (germline): SGHNT, YYREEE (reference sequence). Full variable domain (rest looked up from reference TRBV5-4 and TRBJ2-1): ETGVTQSPTHLIKTRGQQVTLRCSSQSGHNTVSWYQQALGQGPQFIFQYYREEENGRGNFPPRFSGLQFPNYSSELNVNALELDDSALYLCATGSSYNEQFFGPGTRLTVL.

The DNA of the CDR3 is TGTGCCTGGAGGGGTGATGGAAACACCATATATTTT. This sequence encodes CAWRGDGNTIYF. This chain links TRBV30 with TRBJ1-3, with D unclear. V shed 3 bases and J shed 3 bases, with 6 bases lying between them. The CDR3 covers 12 residues. Germline-derived CDR1 and CDR2 are GTSNPN and SVGIG (reference sequence).

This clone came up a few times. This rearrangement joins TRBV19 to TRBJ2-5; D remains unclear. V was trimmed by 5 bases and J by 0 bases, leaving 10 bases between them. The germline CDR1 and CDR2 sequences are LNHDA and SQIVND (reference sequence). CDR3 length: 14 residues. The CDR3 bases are TGTGCCAGTAGTCATAGGACCTACCAAGAGACCCAGTACTTC. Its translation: CASSHRTYQETQYF.

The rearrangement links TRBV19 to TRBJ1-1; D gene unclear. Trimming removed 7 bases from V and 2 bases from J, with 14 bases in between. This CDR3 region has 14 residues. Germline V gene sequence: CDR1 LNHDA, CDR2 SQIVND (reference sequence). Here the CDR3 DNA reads TGTGCCAGTATCGGAAATACGATTAACACTGAAGCTTTCTTT. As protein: CASIGNTINTEAFF.

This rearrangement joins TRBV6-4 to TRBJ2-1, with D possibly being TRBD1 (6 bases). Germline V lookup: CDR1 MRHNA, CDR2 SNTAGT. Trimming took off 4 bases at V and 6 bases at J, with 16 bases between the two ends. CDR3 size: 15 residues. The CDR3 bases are TGTGCCAGCAGTGTTGGAGACAGGACTGTCAATGAGCAGTTCTTC. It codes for CASSVGDRTVNEQFF.